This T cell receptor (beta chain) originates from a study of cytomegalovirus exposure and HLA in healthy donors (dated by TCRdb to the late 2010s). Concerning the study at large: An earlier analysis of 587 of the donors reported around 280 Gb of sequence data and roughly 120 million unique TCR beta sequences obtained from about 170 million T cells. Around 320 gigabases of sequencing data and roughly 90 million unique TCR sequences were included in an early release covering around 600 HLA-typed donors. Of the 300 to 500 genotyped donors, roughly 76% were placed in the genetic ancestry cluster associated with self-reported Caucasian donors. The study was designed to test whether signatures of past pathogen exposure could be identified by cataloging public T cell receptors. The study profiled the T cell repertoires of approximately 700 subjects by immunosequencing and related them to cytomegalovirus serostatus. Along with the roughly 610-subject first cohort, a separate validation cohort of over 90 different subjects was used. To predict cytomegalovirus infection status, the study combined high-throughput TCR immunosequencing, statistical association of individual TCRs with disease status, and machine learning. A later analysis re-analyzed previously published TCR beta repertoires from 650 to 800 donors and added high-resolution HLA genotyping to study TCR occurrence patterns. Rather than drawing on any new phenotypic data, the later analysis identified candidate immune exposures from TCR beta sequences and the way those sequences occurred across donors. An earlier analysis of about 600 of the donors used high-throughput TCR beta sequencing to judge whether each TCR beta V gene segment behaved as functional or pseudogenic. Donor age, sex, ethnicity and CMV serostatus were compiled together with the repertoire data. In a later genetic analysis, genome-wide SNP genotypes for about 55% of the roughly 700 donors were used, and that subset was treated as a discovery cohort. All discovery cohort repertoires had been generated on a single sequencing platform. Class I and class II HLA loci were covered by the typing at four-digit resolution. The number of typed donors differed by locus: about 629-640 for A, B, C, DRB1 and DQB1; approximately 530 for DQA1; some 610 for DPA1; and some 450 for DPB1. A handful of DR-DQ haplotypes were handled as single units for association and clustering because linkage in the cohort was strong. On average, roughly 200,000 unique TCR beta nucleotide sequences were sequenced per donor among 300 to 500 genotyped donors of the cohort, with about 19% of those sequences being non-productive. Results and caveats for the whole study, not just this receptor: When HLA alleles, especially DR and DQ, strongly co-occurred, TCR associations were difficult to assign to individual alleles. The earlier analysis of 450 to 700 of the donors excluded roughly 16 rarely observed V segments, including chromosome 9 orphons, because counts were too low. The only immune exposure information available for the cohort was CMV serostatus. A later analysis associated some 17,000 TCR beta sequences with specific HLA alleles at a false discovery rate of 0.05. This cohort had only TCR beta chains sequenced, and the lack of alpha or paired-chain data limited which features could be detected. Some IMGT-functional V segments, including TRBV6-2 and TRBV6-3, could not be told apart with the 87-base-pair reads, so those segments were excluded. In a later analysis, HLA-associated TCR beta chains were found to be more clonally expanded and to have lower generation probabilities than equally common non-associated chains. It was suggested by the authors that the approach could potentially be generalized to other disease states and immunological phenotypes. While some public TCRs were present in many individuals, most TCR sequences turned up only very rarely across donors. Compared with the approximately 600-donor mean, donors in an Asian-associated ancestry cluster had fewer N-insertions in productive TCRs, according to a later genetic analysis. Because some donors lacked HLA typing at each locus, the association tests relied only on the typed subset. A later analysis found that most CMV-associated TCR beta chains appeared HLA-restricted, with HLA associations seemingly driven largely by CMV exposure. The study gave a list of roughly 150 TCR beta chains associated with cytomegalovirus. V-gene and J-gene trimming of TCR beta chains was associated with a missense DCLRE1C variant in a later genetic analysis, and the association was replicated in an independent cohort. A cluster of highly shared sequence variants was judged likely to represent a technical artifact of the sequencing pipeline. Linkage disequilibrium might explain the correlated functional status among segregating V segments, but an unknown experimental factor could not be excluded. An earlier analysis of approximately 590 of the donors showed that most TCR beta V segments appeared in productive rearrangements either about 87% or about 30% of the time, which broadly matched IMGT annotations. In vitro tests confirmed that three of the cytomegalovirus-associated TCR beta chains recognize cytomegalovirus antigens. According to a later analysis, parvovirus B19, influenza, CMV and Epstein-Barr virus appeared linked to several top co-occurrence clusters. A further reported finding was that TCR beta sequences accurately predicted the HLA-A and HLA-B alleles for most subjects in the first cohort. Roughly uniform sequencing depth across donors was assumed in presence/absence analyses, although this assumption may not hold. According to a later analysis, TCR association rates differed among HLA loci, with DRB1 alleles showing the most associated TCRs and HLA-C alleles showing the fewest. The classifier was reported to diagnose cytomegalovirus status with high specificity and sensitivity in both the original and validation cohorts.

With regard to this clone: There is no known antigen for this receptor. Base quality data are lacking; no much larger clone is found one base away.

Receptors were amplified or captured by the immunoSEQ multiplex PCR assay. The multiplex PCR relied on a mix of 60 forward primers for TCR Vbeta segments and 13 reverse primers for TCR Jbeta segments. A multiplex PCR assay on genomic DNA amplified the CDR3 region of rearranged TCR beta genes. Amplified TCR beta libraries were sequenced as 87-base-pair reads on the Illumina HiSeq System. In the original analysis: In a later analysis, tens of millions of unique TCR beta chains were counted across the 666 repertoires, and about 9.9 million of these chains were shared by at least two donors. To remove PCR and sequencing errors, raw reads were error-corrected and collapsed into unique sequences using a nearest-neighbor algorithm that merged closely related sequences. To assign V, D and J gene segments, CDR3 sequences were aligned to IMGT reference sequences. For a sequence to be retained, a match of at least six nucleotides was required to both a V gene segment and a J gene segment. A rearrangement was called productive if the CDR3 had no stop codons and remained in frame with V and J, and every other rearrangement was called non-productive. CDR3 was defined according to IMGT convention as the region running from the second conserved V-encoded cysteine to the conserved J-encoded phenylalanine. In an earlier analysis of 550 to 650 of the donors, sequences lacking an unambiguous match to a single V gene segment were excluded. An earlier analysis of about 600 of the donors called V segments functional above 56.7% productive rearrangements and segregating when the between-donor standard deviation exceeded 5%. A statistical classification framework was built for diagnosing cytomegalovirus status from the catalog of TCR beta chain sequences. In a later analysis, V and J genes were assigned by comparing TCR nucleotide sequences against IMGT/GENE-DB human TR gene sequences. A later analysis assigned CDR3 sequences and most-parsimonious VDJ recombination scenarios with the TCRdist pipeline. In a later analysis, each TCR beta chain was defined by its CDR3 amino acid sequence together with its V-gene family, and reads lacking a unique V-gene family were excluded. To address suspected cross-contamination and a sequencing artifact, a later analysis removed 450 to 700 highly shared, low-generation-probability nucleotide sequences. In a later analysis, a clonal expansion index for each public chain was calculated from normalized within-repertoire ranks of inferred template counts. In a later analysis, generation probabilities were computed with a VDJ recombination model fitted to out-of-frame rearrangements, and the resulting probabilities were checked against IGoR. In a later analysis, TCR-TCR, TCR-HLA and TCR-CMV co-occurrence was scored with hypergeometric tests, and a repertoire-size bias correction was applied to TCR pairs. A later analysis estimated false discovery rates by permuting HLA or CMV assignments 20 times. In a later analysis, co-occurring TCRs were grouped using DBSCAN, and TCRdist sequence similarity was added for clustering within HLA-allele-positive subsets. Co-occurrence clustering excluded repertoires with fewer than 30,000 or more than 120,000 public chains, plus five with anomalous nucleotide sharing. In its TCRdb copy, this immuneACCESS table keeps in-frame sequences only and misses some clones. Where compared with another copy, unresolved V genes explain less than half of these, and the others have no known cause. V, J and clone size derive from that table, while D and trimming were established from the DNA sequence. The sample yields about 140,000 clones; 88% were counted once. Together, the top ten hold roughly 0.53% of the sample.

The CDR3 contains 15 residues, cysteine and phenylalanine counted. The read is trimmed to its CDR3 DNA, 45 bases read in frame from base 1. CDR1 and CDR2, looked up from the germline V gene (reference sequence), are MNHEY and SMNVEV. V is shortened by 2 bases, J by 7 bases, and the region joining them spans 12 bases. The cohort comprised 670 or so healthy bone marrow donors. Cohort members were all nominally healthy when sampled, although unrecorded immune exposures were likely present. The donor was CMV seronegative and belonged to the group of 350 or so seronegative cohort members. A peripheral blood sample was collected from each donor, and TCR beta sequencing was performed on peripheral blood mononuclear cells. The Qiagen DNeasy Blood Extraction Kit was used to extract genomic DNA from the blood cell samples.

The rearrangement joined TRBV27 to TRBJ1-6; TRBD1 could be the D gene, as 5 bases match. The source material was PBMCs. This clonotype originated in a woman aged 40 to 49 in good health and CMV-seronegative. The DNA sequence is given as TGTGCCAGCAGTTTACCCCCAGGGCTGAATTCACCCCTCCACTTT. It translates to CASSLPPGLNSPLHF.